The 8 T cell receptor beta chains below come from one sample, sequenced in a study of Ad26.COV2.S vaccination and SARS-CoV-2 variants. The treatment was: roughly 19 received Ad26.COV2.S at low or high dose, single or two shots; about 5 received placebo; per-sample allocation not given. Sampling took place 63 days after the first vaccine or placebo injection. Sequenced by immunoSEQ multiplex PCR; TCRdb stores in-frame clones only, minus some. This table has roughly 380,000 clones, more than 75% appearing once. The sample consisted of peripheral blood, taken in a trial of Ad26.COV2.S vaccine versus placebo. The receptors shown here come from a person aged 18 to 59 who received the Ad26.COV2.S COVID-19 vaccine or a placebo.

The chain has TRBV5-1 and TRBJ2-1, with 10 bases aligning to TRBD1. The germline gives CDR1 SGHRS, CDR2 YFSETQ. The CDR3 sequence is 16 residues long. V gave up 4 bases and J gave up 9 bases; unmatched junction bases: 13. CDR3 amino acids: CASSSYRDRGRSEQFF. The DNA for the CDR3 is TGCGCCAGCAGCAGCTACCGGGACAGGGGTCGAAGTGAGCAGTTCTTC.

The chain joins TRBV5-1 to TRBJ2-4; D gene unclear. The CDR3 length is 14 residues. Trimming pared 0 bases from V and 0 bases from J, leaving 4 bases between. Germline V lookup: CDR1 SGHRS, CDR2 YFSETQ. In nucleotides, the CDR3 is TGCGCCAGCAGCTTGGGCTTAGCCAAAAACATTCAGTACTTC. Translation gives CASSLGLAKNIQYF.

The chain joins TRBV10-3 to TRBJ2-4; TRBD2 might be the D (6 bases). Per germline, CDR1 ENHRY and CDR2 SYGVKD. The V gene lost 4 bases and the J gene lost 13 bases, with 11 bases spanning the gap. This CDR3 contains 11 residues. CDR3 bases: TGTGCCATCAGTGCGTCAGGACTACAGTACTTC. It codes for CAISASGLQYF.

The chain employs TRBV9 and TRBJ1-1; D ambiguous. Trimming took off 0 bases at V and 0 bases at J, with 9 bases between the two ends. CDR3 length equals 15 residues. Germline V gives CDR1 SGDLS, CDR2 YYNGEE. The CDR3, as DNA: TGTGCCAGCAGCGTAGAGGTCAGCTTGAACACTGAAGCTTTCTTT. Protein product: CASSVEVSLNTEAFF.

The rearrangement joins TRBV2 to TRBJ1-5, with TRBD1 as a possible D gene (6 bases). This CDR3 spans 14 amino acids. Trimming pared 7 bases from V and 6 bases from J, leaving 16 bases between. Per germline, CDR1 SNHLY and CDR2 FYNNEI. CDR3 sequence: CASTNRTVFQPQHF. CDR3 bases: TGTGCCAGCACCAACCGGACAGTATTTCAGCCCCAGCATTTT.

The chain links TRBV27 to TRBJ1-1; D perhaps matches TRBD1 (6 bases). Trimming left V 4 bases short and J 1 base short, with 10 bases between. Germline V gene lookup returns CDR1 MNHEY and CDR2 SMNVEV (reference sequence). The CDR3 runs to 14 residues. In DNA, the CDR3 is TGTGCCAGCAGTTCGGGACAATCGAACACTGAAGCTTTCTTT. Translation gives CASSSGQSNTEAFF.

This rearrangement joins TRBV18 to TRBJ1-2, with D unresolved. Germline V gives CDR1 KGHSH, CDR2 LQKENI. V lost 0 bases, J lost 1 base, and 9 bases lay in between. The CDR3 totals 15 residues. The DNA for the CDR3 is TGTGCCAGCTCACCACCCGGAACAGTTAACTATGGCTACACCTTC. Its protein product is CASSPPGTVNYGYTF.

This chain links TRBV5-4 with TRBJ1-2; a weak D match, TRBD1 (6 bases). CDR3 length: 15 residues. V was shortened by 0 bases and J by 1 base, with 10 bases between the two germline ends. Germline lookup yields CDR1 SGHNT and CDR2 YYREEE (reference sequence). This CDR3 is CASSLVPDSNYGYTF. The CDR3 region has the DNA TGTGCCAGCAGCTTGGTACCGGACAGTAACTATGGCTACACCTTC.